This passage covers 30 T cell receptor beta chains from one sample sequenced in a study of cytomegalovirus exposure and HLA in healthy donors (dated by TCRdb to about 2017). Library preparation used the immunoSEQ multiplex PCR assay. Held by TCRdb, this immuneACCESS table contains in-frame sequences only and omits some clones. Under half of the omission traces to an unresolved V gene where checked; the cause of the rest is unknown. The sample records 82,000 or so clones, approximately 93% of which are singletons. The biggest ten clones account for approximately 0.7% of the sample. Sequencing was performed on PBMCs. The receptors derive from a man younger than 35 in good health and CMV-seronegative.

Worth noting for this clone: Mismatch with germline at one junction end may stem from a read error. V and J are TRBV11-2 and TRBJ2-7; 7 nucleotides line up with TRBD1. CDR1 and CDR2 from the germline V gene are SGHAT and FQNNGV. This CDR3 spans 11 amino acids. The CDR3 reads CASSFGQVARF. The DNA for the CDR3 is TGTGCCAGCAGCTTTGGACAGGTAGCTCGCTTC.

This chain uses TRBV5-1 with TRBJ2-3; possible D gene TRBD1, 6 bases. Between the trimmed V and J ends, which lost 4 bases and 3 bases, there was a span of 9 bases. Per germline, CDR1 SGHRS and CDR2 YFSETQ. This CDR3 contains 13 residues. CDR3 in DNA: TGCGCCAGCAGCCTTGGACAGACAGATACGCAGTATTTT. Translating it yields CASSLGQTDTQYF.

This rearrangement joins TRBV19 to TRBJ2-6; maybe TRBD2 (5 bases). The CDR3 is 15 residues long. V was trimmed by 7 bases and J by 2 bases, leaving 12 bases between them. The germline gives CDR1 LNHDA, CDR2 SQIVND (reference sequence). This CDR3 reads CASTLGVTGANVLTF. CDR3 coding DNA: TGTGCCAGTACCCTCGGGGTGACTGGGGCCAACGTCCTGACTTTC.

This chain links TRBV30 with TRBJ2-7, with 11 nucleotides matching TRBD1. The CDR3 is 14 amino acids. V gave up 1 base and J gave up 4 bases; unmatched junction bases: 3. CDR1 and CDR2 from the germline V gene are GTSNPN and SVGIG (reference sequence). The CDR3 DNA reads as TGTGCCTGGAGTGGGGGACAGGGGGTATACGAGCAGTACTTC. Translation: CAWSGGQGVYEQYF.

The gene calls are TRBV5-1 and TRBJ1-2; the match to TRBD1 covers 8 bases. Germline-derived CDR1 and CDR2 are SGHRS and YFSETQ. The CDR3 length is 15 residues. V shed 3 bases, J shed 7 bases, and the junction held 11 bases outside the gene matches. In DNA form, the CDR3 reads TGCGCCAGCAGCTCCCGGGACAGGACCGACCGTGGCTACACCTTC. This translates into CASSSRDRTDRGYTF.

The table lists this clone with a count of one. CDR3 in DNA: TGCGCCAGCAACTCAGGGGGCAGCTCATATGAAGCTTTCTTT. Translating it yields CASNSGGSSYEAFF. The chain recombines TRBV5-1 with TRBJ1-1; 8 bases match TRBD1. With V trimmed by 6 bases and J by 7 bases, 11 bases remained unmatched. The CDR3 contains 14 residues. Germline V gene data show CDR1 as SGHRS and CDR2 as YFSETQ.

Remarks on this clone: Compared with germline, one end of the junction differs, possibly owing to a read error. CDR3 residues: CASSSDRNTEAFF. Written as DNA, the CDR3 is TGTGCTAGCAGCTCCGACAGGAACACTGAAGCTTTCTTT. The chain links TRBV7-7 to TRBJ1-1, with D possibly being TRBD1 (5 bases). This CDR3 is 13 amino acids long. Germline-derived CDR1 and CDR2 are SSHAT and FNYEAQ (reference sequence).

The chain recombines TRBV28 with TRBJ2-7; TRBD1 matches at 7 bases. The ends lost 4 bases at V and 0 bases at J; junction bases unmatched: 3. This CDR3 has 14 amino acids. Germline lookup yields CDR1 MDHEN and CDR2 SYDVKM. CDR3 DNA sequence: TGTGCCAGCAGTTGGACAGGCCACTCCTACGAGCAGTACTTC. This translates into CASSWTGHSYEQYF.

The chain couples TRBV13 to TRBJ2-2; tentatively, D is TRBD2 (5 bases). CDR1 is PRHDT, CDR2 FYEKMQ, per germline (reference sequence). Trimming left V 1 base short and J 8 bases short, with 23 bases between. The CDR3 spans 18 residues. This CDR3 reads CASSLDIVGGQKVGELFF. The CDR3 DNA is TGTGCCAGCAGCTTAGATATCGTTGGCGGGCAGAAAGTAGGGGAGCTGTTTTTT. The full variable domain, with the rest looked up from reference TRBV13 and TRBJ2-2, is AAGVIQSPRHLIKEKRETATLKCYPIPRHDTVYWYQQGPGQDPQFLISFYEKMQSDKGSIPDRFSAQQFSDYHSELNMSSLELGDSALYFCASSLDIVGGQKVGELFFGEGSRLTVL.

V usage is TRBV2 and J usage is TRBJ2-7, with a possible D match to TRBD1 (5 bases). V was trimmed by 7 bases and J by 5 bases, leaving 15 bases between them. The length of the CDR3 is 13 residues. Germline V lookup: CDR1 SNHLY, CDR2 FYNNEI. The CDR3 DNA reads as TGTGCCAGCATCGCAGGGTCGGTGAACGAGCAGTACTTC. Amino acid sequence: CASIAGSVNEQYF.

This chain joins TRBV9 and TRBJ1-1; TRBD1 matches 10 bases. CDR1 is SGDLS and CDR2 is YYNGEE in the germline V gene. V lost 7 bases, J lost 6 bases, and 12 bases stayed unmatched. The CDR3 has 15 residues. Here the CDR3 reads CASQKTGTGASEAFF. In DNA form, the CDR3 reads TGTGCCAGCCAAAAAACCGGGACAGGGGCATCTGAAGCTTTCTTT. Complete variable domain (other parts from reference TRBV9 and TRBJ1-1): DSGVTQTPKHLITATGQRVTLRCSPRSGDLSVYWYQQSLDQGLQFLIQYYNGEERAKGNILERFSAQQFPDLHSELNLSSLELGDSALYFCASQKTGTGASEAFFGQGTRLTVV.

The genes are TRBV5-6 and TRBJ2-1; 10 bases fit TRBD2. Per the germline V gene, CDR1 is SGHDT and CDR2 is YYEEEE. The CDR3 covers 18 residues. V gave up 5 bases and J gave up 3 bases; unmatched junction bases: 14. In DNA, the CDR3 is TGTGCCAGCAGACGAACCCGTTCCGGGACTAGCGTCTACAATGAGCAGTTCTTC. This translates into CASRRTRSGTSVYNEQFF.

The chain joins TRBV5-1 to TRBJ2-1; 7 bases map to TRBD1. V was clipped by 1 base and J by 2 bases; unmatched bases: 3. There are 15 residues in the CDR3. Germline loops: CDR1 SGHRS, CDR2 YFSETQ. Here the CDR3 DNA reads TGCGCCAGCAGCTTGTACAGGGGCCCCTACAATGAGCAGTTCTTC. Translating it yields CASSLYRGPYNEQFF.

The chain has TRBV6-5 and TRBJ1-1, with D perhaps matching TRBD1 (6 bases). The CDR3 extends over 15 amino acids. V lost 7 bases, J lost 6 bases, and 21 bases lay in between. From germline, CDR1 is MNHEY and CDR2 SVGAGI. The CDR3, as DNA: TGTGCCAGCACCCGTCTACGGGACATTTCTCCTGAAGCTTTCTTT. Translating it yields CASTRLRDISPEAFF.

The CDR3 DNA reads TGCGCCAGCAGTGACTCAGGACTAGCGGGGGCACACAGCTCCTACGAGCAGTACTTC. This encodes CASSDSGLAGAHSSYEQYF. The chain is built from TRBV10-2 and TRBJ2-7, with 13 bases matching TRBD2. CDR3 length equals 19 residues. Looked up from germline, CDR1 is WSHSY and CDR2 is SAAADI. The V and J ends lost 3 bases and 0 bases, in that order; junction bases with no gene match: 11.

Comments on this clone: The junction does not match germline at one end; this may be a read error. The chain couples TRBV28 to TRBJ2-1; 9 nucleotides align to TRBD1. The CDR3 is made up of 11 amino acids. The germline V gene encodes CDR1 MDHEN and CDR2 SYDVKM. The CDR3 nucleotides read TGTGCCAGCAGAAAGCCGGGACAGGGTGTCTTC. Translated, it gives CASRKPGQGVF. Full variable domain (remainder filled in from reference TRBV28 and TRBJ2-1): DVKVTQSSRYLVKRTGEKVFLECVQDMDHENMFWYRQDPGLGLRLIYFSYDVKMKEKGDIPEGYSVSREKKERFSLILESASTNQTSMYLCASRKPGQGVFGPGTRLTVL.

V and J are TRBV6-5 and TRBJ1-5; 9 nucleotides agree with TRBD1. The trim removed 5 bases at V and 6 bases at J, leaving 8 bases unmatched. The CDR3 extends over 15 amino acids. CDR1 is MNHEY and CDR2 is SVGAGI in the germline V gene. The CDR3 sequence is CASSGDRERGQPQHF. The CDR3, as DNA: TGTGCCAGCAGTGGGGACAGGGAGAGGGGTCAGCCCCAGCATTTT.

The table lists this clone with a few counts. The V call is TRBV11-2, the J call TRBJ2-5; unclear D gene. The germline V gene has CDR1 SGHAT and CDR2 FQNNGV. The ends were cut back, 9 bases at V and 0 bases at J, with 8 bases in the middle. This CDR3 has 12 amino acids. CDR3 loop: CARCRHQETQYF. In DNA, the CDR3 is TGTGCCAGGTGCAGGCACCAAGAGACCCAGTACTTC.

The CDR3 DNA reads TGTGCCAGCAGCGCGGACAGGGTGAGAACTGAAGCTTTCTTT. This translates into CASSADRVRTEAFF. The rearrangement joins TRBV5-8 to TRBJ1-1, with 8 bases matching TRBD1. Germline trimming cut 4 bases from V and 5 bases from J; bases unmatched to any gene: 7. This CDR3 contains 14 residues. Germline CDR1 and CDR2: SGHTS and YDEGEE.

V usage is TRBV30 and J usage is TRBJ1-1; D is undetermined. This CDR3 has 14 residues. Germline CDR1 reads GTSNPN; CDR2 reads SVGIG (reference sequence). With 0 bases removed from V and 0 bases from J, the gap between germline ends came to 8 bases. CDR3 amino acids: CAWSVYPVNTEAFF. The CDR3, as DNA: TGTGCCTGGAGTGTATACCCGGTGAACACTGAAGCTTTCTTT.

This clone showed up just once. The chain uses TRBV19 and TRBJ2-7, with D maybe TRBD1 (5 bases). This CDR3 has 14 residues. Trimming shortened V by 3 bases and J by 1 base, and 10 bases separated the two germline ends. Germline-derived CDR1 and CDR2 are LNHDA and SQIVND (reference sequence). CDR3 DNA: TGTGCCAGTAGTATCCAGGGCCCTTCCTACGAGCAGTACTTC. Translating it yields CASSIQGPSYEQYF. Drawing the rest from reference TRBV19 and TRBJ2-7, the complete variable domain is DGGITQSPKYLFRKEGQNVTLSCEQNLNHDAMYWYRQDPGQGLRLIYYSQIVNDFQKGDIAEGYSVSREKKESFPLTVTSAQKNPTAFYLCASSIQGPSYEQYFGPGTRLTVT.

The rearrangement links TRBV6-5 to TRBJ2-7; TRBD1 matches 10 bases. Germline V gene sequence: CDR1 MNHEY, CDR2 SVGAGI. With 2 bases clipped from V and 1 base from J, the junction kept 2 bases outside the gene matches. There are 15 residues in the CDR3. This CDR3 is CASSYRGQGSYEQYF. The CDR3 DNA reads as TGTGCCAGCAGTTACCGGGGACAGGGGTCCTACGAGCAGTACTTC.

The chain employs TRBV29-1 and TRBJ1-2; D is uncertain. Trimming removed 4 bases from V and 5 bases from J, with 8 bases in between. Germline loops: CDR1 SQVTM, CDR2 ANQGSEA. This CDR3 spans 11 amino acids. The DNA of the CDR3 is TGCAGCGTTGGAGTCCGTTATGGCTACACCTTC. This gives the protein CSVGVRYGYTF.

The V and J genes are TRBV10-3 and TRBJ2-7; 12 nucleotides agree with TRBD1. Germline V gene sequence: CDR1 ENHRY, CDR2 SYGVKD. V was clipped by 4 bases and J by 9 bases; unmatched bases: 4. This CDR3 is built from 13 residues. The CDR3 spells CAISAGTGGAQYF. The CDR3, as DNA: TGTGCCATCAGTGCCGGGACAGGGGGCGCGCAGTACTTC.

The chain links TRBV7-2 to TRBJ2-7; TRBD1 aligns across 7 bases. Looked up from germline, CDR1 is SGHTA and CDR2 is FQGNSA. The CDR3 is 16 residues long. Trimming took 5 bases from V and 0 from J; bases not matched to a gene: 10. The CDR3 protein is CASSPLMGQSSYEQYF. The CDR3 DNA reads as TGTGCCAGCAGCCCACTGATGGGACAGTCCTCCTACGAGCAGTACTTC.

The chain employs TRBV18 and TRBJ1-1; TRBD1 agrees at 7 bases. The germline CDR1 and CDR2 sequences are KGHSH and LQKENI. After removal of 6 bases from V and 0 bases from J, the junction contained 4 bases not matched to a gene. The CDR3 totals 14 residues. The CDR3 DNA sequence: TGTGCCAGCTCCCAGGGACAGTTGAACACTGAAGCTTTCTTT. It yields the protein CASSQGQLNTEAFF.

The rearrangement links TRBV4-2 to TRBJ2-3; 8 positions agree with TRBD2. This CDR3 is 16 amino acids long. With V trimmed by 0 bases and J by 4 bases, 6 bases remained unmatched. Germline CDR1 reads LGHNA; CDR2 reads YNFKEQ. CDR3 coding DNA: TGTGCCAGCAGCCAAGAGGATACGGGAGGGGCAGATACGCAGTATTTT. It specifies CASSQEDTGGADTQYF.

V is TRBV30 and J is TRBJ2-7; TRBD2 matches 10 bases. J was trimmed by 7 bases and V by 0 bases; bases with no gene match: 6. The CDR3 contains 14 residues. Germline lookup yields CDR1 GTSNPN and CDR2 SVGIG (reference sequence). DNA of the CDR3: TGTGCCTGGAGTGTAGCCCTAGCGGGAGTAGAGCAGTACTTC. This translates into CAWSVALAGVEQYF.

This clone was seen only once. The chain uses TRBV6-1 and TRBJ1-1; possibly TRBD1 for D (5 bases). The CDR3 runs 14 residues. Trimming left V 4 bases short and J 5 bases short, with 14 bases between. Germline values: CDR1 MNHNS, CDR2 SASEGT. In nucleotides, the CDR3 is TGTGCCAGCAGTGCCCCTGGAGGGACTACTGAAGCTTTCTTT. The encoded protein is CASSAPGGTTEAFF.

The rearrangement links TRBV5-1 to TRBJ1-4; 8 nucleotides line up with TRBD1. CDR3 size: 16 residues. V trimming: 0 bases; J trimming: 3 bases; junction bases outside the gene matches: 4. CDR1 SGHRS and CDR2 YFSETQ come from the germline V gene. The chain's CDR3 is CASSLAGTGSNEKLFF. Written as DNA, the CDR3 is TGCGCCAGCAGCTTGGCCGGGACAGGCTCTAATGAAAAACTGTTTTTT.